The source of this TCR beta chain is a study of sequential checkpoint blockade in melanoma. Overall study: Patients were randomized 1:1 to nivolumab-then-ipilimumab or ipilimumab-then-nivolumab first-line. Both treatment sequences were followed by maintenance nivolumab.

General observations from the study: Tumor T-cell fraction and clonality correlated with PD-L1 and CD8+ counts.

The treatment denotes: randomized to nivolumab then ipilimumab (arm A) or the reverse (arm B). Patients had received no earlier DNA-damaging chemotherapy. The CDR3 consists of 15 residues. Trimming removed 4 bases at V and 5 bases at J, with 17 bases between. The germline V gene has CDR1 KGHSH and CDR2 LQKENI. Turning to this clone: Its antigen is as yet unknown.

Here immunoSEQ multiplex PCR was the method, and the copy in TCRdb shows in-frame clones only, minus some. The sample holds about 19,000 clones; under 85% are singletons and the top ten take 4.8%. The rearrangement joins TRBV18 to TRBJ2-5; the D gene is possibly TRBD1 (6 bases). This material consisted of tumor tissue (inferred from file names), taken from a patient given nivolumab and ipilimumab in sequence. This sequence originates from a human donor with melanoma. The CDR3 DNA reads as TGTGCCAGCTCACGGAGCCAACAGGGATACGAGACCCAGTACTTC. The encoded protein is CASSRSQQGYETQYF.